Listed here is a single T cell receptor beta chain. The antigen is undetermined. One base away lies a much larger clone, so this may be a sequencing read error. For TCR beta, libraries came from iRepertoire HTBI primers and Arm-PCR of CDR3 regions. Per the original data handling: Gene usage covered about 60 TRBV and about 15 TRBJ segments. Each CDR3 protein is one row after TCRdb ran MiXCR on the multiplex PCR reads. The authors' filters were not applied to this entry. The sample has around 250,000 distinct CDR3 sequences; 20% to 25% are singletons. The data were obtained in a study of regulatory T cells in long-lasting Graves disease. The CDR3 sequence is 16 residues long. Germline CDR1 reads SNHLY; CDR2 reads FYNNEI. Study-wide results and limits: Thyroid tissue was not sampled; only peripheral blood was.

Specified time point: newly diagnosed GD, antithyroid drugs for less than 3 months. Extracted PBMC RNA gave rise to the TCR library. This TCR was recovered from a female donor with Graves disease. The source material was peripheral blood mononuclear cells (PBMCs), sampled at new diagnosis, from a patient treated with antithyroid drugs. J is TRBJ2-2 and V is TRBV2, with D possibly TRBD2 on 6 matching bases. The CDR3 sequence is CASSAGPGGNTGEPFF. CDR3 in DNA: TGTGCCAGCAGCGCCGGGCCCGGGGGTAACACCGGGGAGCCGTTTTTT. The full variable domain, rest sourced from reference TRBV2 and TRBJ2-2, is EPEVTQTPSHQVTQMGQEVILRCVPISNHLYFYWYRQILGQKVEFLVSFYNNEISEKSEIFDDQFSVERPDGSNFTLKIRSTKLEDSAMYFCASSAGPGGNTGEPFFGEGSRLTVL.